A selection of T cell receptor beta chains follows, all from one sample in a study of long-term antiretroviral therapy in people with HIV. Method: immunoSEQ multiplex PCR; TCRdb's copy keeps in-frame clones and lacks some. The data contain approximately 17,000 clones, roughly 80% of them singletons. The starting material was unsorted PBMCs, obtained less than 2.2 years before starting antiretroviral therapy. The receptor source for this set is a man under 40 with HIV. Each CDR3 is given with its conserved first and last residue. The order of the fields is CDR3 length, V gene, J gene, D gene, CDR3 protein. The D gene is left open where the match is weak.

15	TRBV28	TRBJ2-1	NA	CASSQPGTNYNEQFF
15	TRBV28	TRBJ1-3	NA	CASRTSGFSGNTIYF
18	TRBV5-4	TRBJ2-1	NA	CASSLGSRGVKQVNEQFF
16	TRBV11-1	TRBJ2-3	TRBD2	CASSLLTSGTQDTQYF
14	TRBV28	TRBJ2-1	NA	CASSPRGDYNEQFF
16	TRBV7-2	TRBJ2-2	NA	CASSLSTQGGTGELFF
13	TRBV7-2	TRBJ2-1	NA	CASSFEQRSEQFF
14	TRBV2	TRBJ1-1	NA	CISMQEGIGTEAFF
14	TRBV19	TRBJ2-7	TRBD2	CASSIGGGSYEQYF
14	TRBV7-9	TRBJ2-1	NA	CASSGPGAYNEQFF
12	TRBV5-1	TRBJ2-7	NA	CASSPGNREQYF
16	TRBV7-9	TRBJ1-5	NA	CASSPLAVAKNQPQHF
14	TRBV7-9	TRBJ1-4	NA	CASRVVGTNEKLFF
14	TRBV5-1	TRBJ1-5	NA	CASSAIQGGQPQHF
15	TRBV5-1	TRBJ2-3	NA	CASSADTSLTDTQYF
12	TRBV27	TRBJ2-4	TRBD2	CASSLTSGPQYF
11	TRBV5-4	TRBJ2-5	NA	CASRDWETQYF
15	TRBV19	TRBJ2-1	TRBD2	CASSRGGGAYNEQFF
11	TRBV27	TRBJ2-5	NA	CASARVQTQYF
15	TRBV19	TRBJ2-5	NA	CASMGGGVLGETQYF
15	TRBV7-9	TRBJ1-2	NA	CASSFYRTDNYGYTF
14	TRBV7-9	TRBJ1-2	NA	CASTPREGLDGYTF
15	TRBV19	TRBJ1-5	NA	CASSIARRGNQPQHF
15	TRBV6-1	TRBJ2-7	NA	CASSIRVPSSYEQYF
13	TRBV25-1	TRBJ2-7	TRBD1	CASRGQGLYEQYF
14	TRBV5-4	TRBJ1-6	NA	CASSLTGPNSPLHF
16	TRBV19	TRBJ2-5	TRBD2	CASSIRGTSGEETQYF
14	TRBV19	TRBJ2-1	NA	CASSPSGRANEQFF
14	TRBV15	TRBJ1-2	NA	CATRPRGGGYGYTF
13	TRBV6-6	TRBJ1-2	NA	CASNYRAGYGYTF
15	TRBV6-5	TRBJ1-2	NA	CASSYWGDSNYGYTF
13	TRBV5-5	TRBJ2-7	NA	CASSFLLRDEQYF
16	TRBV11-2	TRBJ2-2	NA	CASSPPNRLNTGELFF
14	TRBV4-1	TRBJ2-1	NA	CASSHAGDYNEQFF
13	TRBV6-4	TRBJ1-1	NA	CASSDSTVDEAFF
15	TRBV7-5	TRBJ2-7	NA	CASSFSGGPSYEQYF